Listed below are T cell receptor beta chains from one sample, sequenced in a study of cytomegalovirus exposure and HLA in healthy donors. Method: immunoSEQ multiplex PCR; TCRdb's copy keeps in-frame clones and lacks some. The sample table sets out over 30,000 clones. The source material was PBMCs. The receptors stem from a man aged 35 to 55 in good health and CMV-seronegative. Each CDR3 is given with its conserved first and last residue. D genes are given only for firm matches.

TRBV6-5	NA	TRBJ2-2	TGTGCCAGCAGCCGACTAGCGAACACCGGGGAGCTGTTTTTT	CASSRLANTGELFF
TRBV7-2	NA	TRBJ1-2	TGTGCCAGCAGCTTATTGGAGGCAGCGAACTATGGCTACACCTTC	CASSLLEAANYGYTF
TRBV5-4	NA	TRBJ2-7	TGTGCCAGCAGCTTCCCCGGGAGGGGGCGCGACGAGCAGTACTTC	CASSFPGRGRDEQYF
TRBV29-1	TRBD1	TRBJ2-7	TGCAGCGCCTCGGGACAGGGGCGTTACGAGCAGTACTTC	CSASGQGRYEQYF
TRBV30	NA	TRBJ2-5	TGTGCCTGGAGTGTAGGGGTGGGAGGGGGGTCAGGGGCCCAGTACTTC	CAWSVGVGGGSGAQYF
TRBV7-2	TRBD1	TRBJ1-1	TGTGCCAGCAGCTTAGTGGGACAGGAAGCTTTCTTT	CASSLVGQEAFF
TRBV29-1	NA	TRBJ1-2	TGCAGCGGCCTCACAGGTATCTATGGCTACACCTTC	CSGLTGIYGYTF
TRBV7-9	NA	TRBJ2-6	TGTGCCAGCAGCCATAGAACAGGGTCTGGGGCCAACGTCCTGACTTTC	CASSHRTGSGANVLTF
TRBV4-2	TRBD2	TRBJ2-3	TGTGCCAGCAGCGGACTAGCCATCACAGATACGCAGTATTTT	CASSGLAITDTQYF
TRBV30	NA	TRBJ1-1	TGTGCCTGGAGTGTAAACCTAGACGCTGAAGCTTTCTTT	CAWSVNLDAEAFF
TRBV2	TRBD1	TRBJ1-2	TGTGCCAGCAGGTGGGACAGTCAGAACTATGGCTACACCTTC	CASRWDSQNYGYTF
TRBV19	NA	TRBJ1-1	TGTGCCAGTATTCCACTGAAGGGAGCTGAAGCTTTCTTT	CASIPLKGAEAFF
TRBV4-2	NA	TRBJ2-7	TGTGCCAGCAGCCAAGAAGGACCGGGGGAAGCCTACGAGCAGTACTTC	CASSQEGPGEAYEQYF
TRBV19	NA	TRBJ1-2	TGTGCCAGTAGTTTTGCAGGTGGCTACACCTTC	CASSFAGGYTF
TRBV9	NA	TRBJ2-1	TGTGCCAGCAGCGTAGGGACTACCCCAAGCAATGAGCAGTTCTTC	CASSVGTTPSNEQFF
TRBV20-1	TRBD1	TRBJ2-7	TGCAGTGCGGGACAGGGGGACGAGCAGTACTTC	CSAGQGDEQYF
TRBV7-3	TRBD1	TRBJ1-2	TGTGCCAGCAGTCCAGACAGGGATCGGGGCTACACCTTC	CASSPDRDRGYTF
TRBV11-3	TRBD1	TRBJ2-3	TGTGCCCCCTCGTGGGGACAGGGGGCAGATACGCAGTATTTT	CAPSWGQGADTQYF
TRBV6-5	NA	TRBJ2-2	TGTGCCAGCAGTTACGAGGGAGTGGGCACCGGGGAGCTGTTTTTT	CASSYEGVGTGELFF
TRBV1	NA	TRBJ2-1	TGCACCAGCAGCCGACTCCTAGCGCCCAGCTCCTACAATGAGCAGTTCTTC	CTSSRLLAPSSYNEQFF
TRBV4-3	NA	TRBJ2-6	TGCGCCAGCAGCCAAGATACAGGGACCGGGGCCAACGTCCTGACTTTC	CASSQDTGTGANVLTF
TRBV7-3	NA	TRBJ1-1	TGTGCCAGCAGCTTAGGACAAATTACGAACACTGAAGCTTTCTTT	CASSLGQITNTEAFF
TRBV29-1	TRBD1	TRBJ2-7	TGCAGCGTTGTAGGGGACAGTTGGGGCGAGCAGTACTTC	CSVVGDSWGEQYF
TRBV30	NA	TRBJ2-7	TGTGCCTGGAGTGTCGCGTGGACTAATACCCACGAGCAGTACTTC	CAWSVAWTNTHEQYF
TRBV7-9	NA	TRBJ2-7	TGTGCCAGCAGCTATCAGGGAATCTACGAGCAGTACTTC	CASSYQGIYEQYF
TRBV18	NA	TRBJ2-4	TGTGCCAGCTCACCACAGGGACTAGCCAAAAACATTCAGTACTTC	CASSPQGLAKNIQYF
TRBV9	TRBD2	TRBJ2-1	TGTGCCAGCTCAACTAGCGGGATAGACAATGAGCAGTTCTTC	CASSTSGIDNEQFF